These 32 T cell receptor beta chains originate from one sample sequenced in a study of HIV-infected patients and healthy controls. cDNA was made from about 480 ng RNA using alpha and beta constant primers. Each of the alpha and beta chains got its own library through chain-specific third strand synthesis with indices. MiXCR, applied by TCRdb to the 5' RACE reads, yields one record per CDR3 protein. The table shows roughly 7,800 distinct CDR3 sequences, with 8.5% to 9% occurring only once. Roughly three months, about 14 weeks, into antiretroviral therapy, follow-up blood was collected. Whole blood was used without fractionation, so all unsorted peripheral T cells were included. Specimen: blood, collected during antiretroviral therapy. These receptors all stem from an adult with HIV infection.

This clonotype came up many times. The V call is TRBV19, the J call TRBJ2-5; D might be TRBD1 (6 bases). Germline V lookup: CDR1 LNHDA, CDR2 SQIVND (reference sequence). The ends were cut back, 0 bases at V and 4 bases at J, with 12 bases in the middle. The CDR3 consists of 15 residues. In nucleotides, the CDR3 is TGTGCCAGTAGTATAGACCGGGACACCGGAGAGACCCAGTACTTC. Translating it yields CASSIDRDTGETQYF.

There are many counts of this clonotype. The CDR3 nucleotides read TGCGCCAGCAGCTTGGCTCTTGCGTCCGGAACCGAGCAGTACTTC. Its translation: CASSLALASGTEQYF. The J gene is TRBJ2-7, the V gene TRBV5-1; no firm D call. The CDR3 spans 15 residues. The germline gives CDR1 SGHRS, CDR2 YFSETQ. Trimming shortened V by 0 bases and J by 6 bases, and 16 bases separated the two germline ends.

This clonotype was observed many times. This sequence joins TRBV7-2 and TRBJ2-7, with D possibly matching TRBD2 (5 bases). Trimming stripped 5 bases from V and 2 bases from J, with 10 bases between. The CDR3 runs 13 residues. Germline values: CDR1 SGHTA, CDR2 FQGNSA. CDR3 bases: TGTGCCAGCAGCCGACCCGGGACCTACGAGCAGTACTTC. Residues: CASSRPGTYEQYF.

By its share, this clonotype is medium-sized. The gene calls are TRBV12-3 or TRBV12-4 and TRBJ1-5; 7 bases match TRBD1. CDR3 length: 17 residues. The trim removed 5 bases at V and 1 base at J, leaving 11 bases unmatched. CDR3 sequence reads: CASSLDRVGRSNQPQHF. The CDR3 region has the DNA TGTGCCAGCAGTCTAGACAGGGTGGGACGGAGCAATCAGCCCCAGCATTTT.

There are many counts of this clonotype. The chain has TRBV7-6 and TRBJ2-7; D is undetermined. From germline, CDR1 is SGHVS and CDR2 FNYEAQ. The CDR3 runs to 13 residues. Trimming removed 4 bases at V and 10 bases at J, with 17 bases between. CDR3 sequence: CASSYHRVFPQYF. The CDR3 nucleotides read TGTGCCAGCAGCTACCACCGGGTCTTCCCACAGTACTTC.

In this sample, this clonotype is medium-sized. The DNA for the CDR3 is TGCGCCAGCAGTTACCAAGGACCGAACACTGAAGCTTTCTTT. Its translation is CASSYQGPNTEAFF. V is TRBV5-1 and J is TRBJ1-1, with D uncertain. This CDR3 comprises 14 residues. V was pared by 5 bases and J by 1 base, with 12 bases between. The germline gives CDR1 SGHRS, CDR2 YFSETQ.

This clonotype is medium-sized within its sample. This chain uses TRBV20-1 with TRBJ2-1, with TRBD2 matching 9 bases. There are 16 residues in the CDR3. Germline CDR1 DFQATT, CDR2 SNEGSKA (reference sequence). Trimming cost V 0 bases and J 0 bases; bases outside gene matches: 3. The CDR3: CSARDLAGSSYNEQFF. CDR3 nucleotides: TGCAGTGCTAGAGATCTAGCGGGAAGCTCCTACAATGAGCAGTTCTTC.

The chain couples TRBV2 to TRBJ2-5, with D possibly matching TRBD2 (5 bases). Trimming pared 4 bases from V and 8 bases from J, leaving 14 bases between. Germline CDR1 is SNHLY and CDR2 is FYNNEI. This CDR3 spans 13 amino acids. CDR3 nucleotide sequence: TGTGCCAGCAGTGTATCGGGGTTACTTACCCAGTACTTC. This sequence encodes CASSVSGLLTQYF. Complete variable domain (other parts from reference TRBV2 and TRBJ2-5): EPEVTQTPSHQVTQMGQEVILRCVPISNHLYFYWYRQILGQKVEFLVSFYNNEISEKSEIFDDQFSVERPDGSNFTLKIRSTKLEDSAMYFCASSVSGLLTQYFGPGTRLLVL.

In its sample, this clonotype was seen many times. The V call is TRBV6-5, the J call TRBJ1-2, with a weak D call TRBD1 (6 bases). The CDR3 loop spans 13 amino acids. V lost 6 bases to trimming and J lost 4 bases, with 12 bases between them. CDR1 is MNHEY, CDR2 SVGAGI, per germline. This CDR3 is CASRPDRLYGYTF. In DNA, the CDR3 is TGTGCCAGCAGGCCGGACAGACTCTATGGCTACACCTTC.

This clonotype counts as medium-sized. The chain couples TRBV7-3 to TRBJ2-1; 9 positions match TRBD1. The CDR3 has 15 amino acids. Germline lookup yields CDR1 SGHTA and CDR2 FQGTGA. V shed 2 bases and J 1 base; nucleotides not matched to a gene: 0. CDR3: CASSLDRGSYNEQFF. The CDR3 DNA follows: TGTGCCAGCAGCTTAGACAGGGGGTCCTACAATGAGCAGTTCTTC.

The chain is built from TRBV20-1 and TRBJ2-1, with 9 bases that match TRBD2. The CDR3 covers 18 residues. Germline V gene sequence: CDR1 DFQATT, CDR2 SNEGSKA (reference sequence). The ends lost 5 bases at V and 5 bases at J; junction bases unmatched: 19. CDR3 protein: CSALRPRGGRGAHNEQFF. The CDR3 DNA follows: TGCAGTGCTCTAAGGCCCAGGGGCGGGAGGGGTGCCCACAATGAGCAGTTCTTC.

This clonotype is medium-sized by share. The chain combines TRBV7-8 with TRBJ2-5, with D tentatively TRBD1 (6 bases). CDR1 and CDR2 (germline): SGHVS, FQNEAQ. V lost 2 bases to trimming and J lost 2 bases, with 12 bases between them. The CDR3 sequence is 15 residues long. CDR3 DNA sequence: TGTGCCAGCAGCTTACTCGCTGGACAGCAAGAGACCCAGTACTTC. Its translation: CASSLLAGQQETQYF.

This clonotype is labeled medium-sized. This chain uses TRBV27 with TRBJ1-2; D perhaps matches TRBD1 (5 bases). This CDR3 has 17 residues. Trimming removed 0 bases at V and 5 bases at J, with 19 bases between. CDR1 is MNHEY, CDR2 SMNVEV, per germline (reference sequence). The CDR3 nucleotides are TGTGCCAGCAGTTTATCTTCCGGGACCCTGGAAGAATATGGCTACACCTTC. Its protein is CASSLSSGTLEEYGYTF.

This clonotype was seen at least ten times. The chain uses TRBV29-1 and TRBJ1-2, with TRBD1 identical over 9 bases. CDR3 length: 12 residues. CDR1 is SQVTM, CDR2 ANQGSEA, per germline. V shed 6 bases and J 5 bases; nucleotides not matched to a gene: 4. The CDR3 spells CSVGTGLYGYTF. The CDR3 nucleotides read TGCAGCGTAGGGACAGGGCTATATGGCTACACCTTC.

V gene TRBV7-9 combines with J gene TRBJ2-1; either TRBD1 or TRBD2 may supply D (5 bases each). The CDR3 length is 16 residues. Between the trimmed V and J ends, which lost 5 bases and 0 bases, there was a span of 14 bases. Germline V gene sequence: CDR1 SEHNR, CDR2 FQNEAQ (reference sequence). CDR3: CASSRRDGGSYNEQFF. CDR3 sequence (DNA): TGTGCCAGCAGCCGCCGGGACGGCGGCTCCTACAATGAGCAGTTCTTC.

This clonotype was observed at least ten times. The chain has TRBV18 and TRBJ1-1; no clear D gene. CDR1 KGHSH and CDR2 LQKENI come from the germline V gene. V was trimmed by 2 bases and J by 4 bases, leaving 8 bases between them. The CDR3 runs to 13 residues. The CDR3 reads CASSPGEGTEAFF. The DNA of the CDR3 is TGTGCCAGCTCACCAGGGGAGGGCACTGAAGCTTTCTTT. The complete variable domain, with remaining parts taken from reference TRBV18 and TRBJ1-1, reads NAGVMQNPRHLVRRRGQEARLRCSPMKGHSHVYWYRQLPEEGLKFMVYLQKENIIDESGMPKERFSAEFPKEGPSILRIQQVVRGDSAAYFCASSPGEGTEAFFGQGTRLTVV.

This clonotype was found many times. The chain has TRBV12-3 or TRBV12-4 and TRBJ1-6; 10 positions agree with TRBD1. J was trimmed by 8 bases and V by 5 bases; bases with no gene match: 12. CDR3 length: 17 amino acids. CDR3 protein: CASSPSGDRGLHSPLHF. In DNA form, the CDR3 reads TGTGCCAGCAGTCCAAGTGGGGACAGGGGATTACATTCACCCCTCCACTTT.

This clonotype was recorded many times. The chain uses TRBV2 and TRBJ1-1, with TRBD1 matching 7 bases. The germline gives CDR1 SNHLY, CDR2 FYNNEI. After removal of 7 bases from V and 0 bases from J, the junction contained 5 bases not matched to a gene. CDR3 length equals 14 residues. The CDR3 loop is CASTSGQMNTEAFF. Here the CDR3 DNA reads TGTGCCAGCACCTCGGGACAGATGAACACTGAAGCTTTCTTT.

The chain has TRBV29-1 and TRBJ2-1; D is ambiguous. Germline CDR1 is SQVTM and CDR2 is ANQGSEA. V was cut by 0 bases and J by 8 bases, with 8 bases left in between. CDR3 length: 12 amino acids. CDR3 loop: CSVEDLSDEQFF. As DNA, the CDR3 is TGCAGCGTTGAAGATCTGAGCGATGAGCAGTTCTTC.

By sample fraction, this clonotype is medium-sized. J is TRBJ1-1 and V is TRBV12-3 or TRBV12-4, with a possible D match to TRBD1 (6 bases). Deletions cut 5 bases from V and 0 bases from J, with 13 bases between. The CDR3 has 15 amino acids. The CDR3 sequence: CASSANTGLNTEAFF. Here the CDR3 DNA reads TGTGCCAGCAGTGCCAATACAGGGCTGAACACTGAAGCTTTCTTT.

By its share, this clonotype is medium-sized (0.01 to 0.1%). The chain carries TRBV14 and TRBJ1-2; possibly TRBD1 for D (5 bases). The CDR3 length is 15 residues. V lost 0 bases to trimming and J lost 2 bases, with 10 bases between them. Germline lookup yields CDR1 SGHDN and CDR2 FVKESK. CDR3 sequence: CASSQDYGGNYGYTF. The CDR3 DNA is TGTGCCAGCAGCCAAGATTACGGGGGGAACTATGGCTACACCTTC.

The CDR3 sequence: CASSVSPPVAGSSYNEQFF. The DNA for the CDR3 is TGTGCCAGCAGCGTCTCCCCCCCTGTCGCGGGCTCGTCCTACAATGAGCAGTTCTTC. The chain carries TRBV9 and TRBJ2-1, with TRBD2 as a possible D gene (5 bases). The ends were cut back, 2 bases at V and 1 base at J, with 22 bases in the middle. The CDR3 consists of 19 residues. Per germline, CDR1 SGDLS and CDR2 YYNGEE.

The chain carries TRBV29-1 and TRBJ2-5; D is possibly TRBD1 (6 bases). V was trimmed by 4 bases and J by 5 bases, leaving 20 bases between them. From germline, CDR1 is SQVTM and CDR2 ANQGSEA. The CDR3 extends over 15 amino acids. The CDR3 DNA sequence: TGCAGCGTTGGCACCGTGAGGACAGTTTGGGAGACCCAGTACTTC. This gives the protein CSVGTVRTVWETQYF.

This clonotype came up many times. The rearrangement joins TRBV25-1 to TRBJ1-2; the D gene is possibly TRBD1 (6 bases). Per the germline V gene, CDR1 is MGHDK and CDR2 is SYGVNS. The CDR3 totals 14 residues. Trimming cost V 0 bases and J 4 bases, with 9 bases left between them. CDR3 bases: TGTGCCAGCAGTGAATACGACAGGAGCTATGGCTACACCTTC. Its protein product is CASSEYDRSYGYTF.

This clonotype occurred a few times. The chain uses TRBV29-1 and TRBJ2-5; TRBD2 aligns across 7 bases. The junction had 2 bases not matched to a gene; V was cut back by 3 bases and J by 4 bases. Germline V gene sequence: CDR1 SQVTM, CDR2 ANQGSEA. The CDR3 is 12 amino acids. The CDR3 sequence is CSVETSRETQYF. Written as DNA, the CDR3 is TGCAGCGTTGAGACTAGCCGAGAGACCCAGTACTTC.

The chain carries TRBV21-1 and TRBJ2-1; the table gives TRBD1 as D, unverified against the DNA. TRBV21-1 is listed as a pseudogene. This CDR3 region has 19 residues. The CDR3 here is CASSKWSGTEGSSYNEQFF. CDR3 DNA: TGTGCCAGCAGCAAATGGTCCGGGACGGAGGGGAGCTCCTACAATGAGCAGTTCTTC.

This clonotype is labeled as medium-sized. The chain carries TRBV6-1 and TRBJ2-3; D not resolved. The V and J ends lost 2 bases and 1 base respectively, with 7 bases between them. Germline V gives CDR1 MNHNS, CDR2 SASEGT. The CDR3 extends over 14 amino acids. The CDR3 reads CASSEFPGTDTQYF. In nucleotides, the CDR3 is TGTGCCAGCAGTGAATTCCCGGGCACAGATACGCAGTATTTT.

This clonotype has a count of ten or more. The chain uses TRBV20-1 and TRBJ1-5; D may be TRBD1 (6 bases). This CDR3 spans 14 amino acids. CDR1 and CDR2 (germline): DFQATT, SNEGSKA (reference sequence). V was shortened by 6 bases and J by 2 bases, with 14 bases between the two germline ends. The CDR3 bases are TGCAGTGCGTCTCGACAGGTTGGCAATCAGCCCCAGCATTTT. Protein product: CSASRQVGNQPQHF.

The V gene is TRBV5-1, the J gene TRBJ2-5; no definite D call. V lost 6 bases, J lost 2 bases, and 14 bases lay in between. The CDR3 spans 14 residues. Germline CDR1 reads SGHRS; CDR2 reads YFSETQ. The CDR3 sequence is CASTSLGLQETQYF. The CDR3 nucleotides are TGCGCCAGCACCTCTCTCGGGCTACAAGAGACCCAGTACTTC.

This clonotype was found many times. This rearrangement joins TRBV19 to TRBJ2-7; maybe TRBD1 (6 bases). The CDR3 length is 16 residues. Germline V gene data show CDR1 as LNHDA and CDR2 as SQIVND (reference sequence). With 3 bases removed from V and 2 bases from J, the gap between germline ends came to 17 bases. The CDR3 here is CASSIWCTGLTYEQYV. Written as DNA, the CDR3 is TGTGCCAGTAGTATTTGGTGTACAGGGTTAACCTACGAGCAGTACGTC.

This clonotype was observed at least ten times. The V gene is TRBV29-1, the J gene TRBJ1-3; a possible D gene is TRBD1 (6 bases). CDR1 and CDR2 (germline): SQVTM, ANQGSEA. With 8 bases removed from V and 0 bases from J, the gap between germline ends came to 11 bases. The CDR3 spans 13 residues. The CDR3 is CSSQTGSGNTIYF. The CDR3 DNA reads as TGCAGCTCACAGACAGGCTCTGGAAACACCATATATTTT.

The chain is built from TRBV11-3 and TRBJ2-1; D remains ambiguous. The CDR3 length is 15 residues. The germline V gene has CDR1 SGHNT and CDR2 YENEEA. V was cut by 4 bases and J by 5 bases, with 15 bases left in between. The CDR3 sequence is CASSSRTKPNNEQFF. In DNA form, the CDR3 reads TGTGCCAGCAGCTCGAGGACGAAGCCCAACAATGAGCAGTTCTTC.